The 10 T cell receptor beta chains below were found in one sample sequenced in a study of OX40 agonist ivuxolimab in advanced cancers. The table came from immunoSEQ multiplex PCR; TCRdb's copy has only in-frame clones and leaves some out. The table records 50,000 to 70,000 clones, about 88% of them present only once. Sequencing used CD4+ or CD8+ T cells sorted from blood, obtained in a trial of the OX40 agonist ivuxolimab. Receptors were obtained from an adult with an advanced solid tumor such as melanoma, head and neck, liver or kidney cancer.

A single count supports this clone. The chain combines TRBV7-9 with TRBJ2-7, with 8 bases identical to TRBD2. V shed 1 base, J shed 4 bases, and the junction held 6 bases outside the gene matches. CDR3 length equals 15 residues. Germline V gene sequence: CDR1 SEHNR, CDR2 FQNEAQ (reference sequence). The CDR3 nucleotides read TGTGCCAGCAGCTTAGAGGGACTAGTGGGGTACGAGCAGTACTTC. Translation: CASSLEGLVGYEQYF.

The chain carries TRBV18 and TRBJ2-5, with D perhaps matching TRBD1 (5 bases). CDR3 length equals 13 residues. Trimming pared 5 bases from V and 3 bases from J, leaving 10 bases between. Germline V gene lookup returns CDR1 KGHSH and CDR2 LQKENI. The DNA of the CDR3 is TGTGCCAGCTCATCAATCAGGGAAGAGACCCAGTACTTC. It yields the protein CASSSIREETQYF. Full variable domain (missing parts from reference TRBV18 and TRBJ2-5): NAGVMQNPRHLVRRRGQEARLRCSPMKGHSHVYWYRQLPEEGLKFMVYLQKENIIDESGMPKERFSAEFPKEGPSILRIQQVVRGDSAAYFCASSSIREETQYFGPGTRLLVL.

This clone was found once. V and J are TRBV18 and TRBJ1-1; D perhaps matches TRBD1 (5 bases). Germline V gene sequence: CDR1 KGHSH, CDR2 LQKENI. The V end was cut by 2 bases, the J end by 3 bases, with 10 bases between. The CDR3 spans 14 residues. CDR3: CASSPLVGDTEAFF. The CDR3 coding sequence is TGTGCCAGCTCACCATTAGTGGGGGACACTGAAGCTTTCTTT.

The chain is built from TRBV5-1 and TRBJ2-7, with D perhaps matching TRBD1 or TRBD2 (6 bases each). Germline loops: CDR1 SGHRS, CDR2 YFSETQ. V was pared by 4 bases and J by 6 bases, with 20 bases between. There are 15 residues in the CDR3. CDR3 nucleotides: TGCGCCAGCAGCGATCATACGGGGGCGGCCGCCGAGCAGTACTTC. Its translation: CASSDHTGAAAEQYF.

The genes are TRBV7-8 and TRBJ2-7, with 9 bases aligning to TRBD1. The CDR3 length is 15 residues. The germline V gene has CDR1 SGHVS and CDR2 FQNEAQ. V dropped 4 bases and J dropped 4; count of bases not matched to a gene: 8. CDR3 loop: CASSSIRDRAYEQYF. The CDR3 DNA sequence: TGTGCCAGCAGCTCAATCCGGGACAGGGCTTACGAGCAGTACTTC.

The V call is TRBV6-1, the J call TRBJ2-7, with D tentatively TRBD1 (6 bases). CDR1 and CDR2 (germline): MNHNS, SASEGT. CDR3 length equals 15 residues. Between the trimmed V and J ends, which lost 7 bases and 2 bases, there was a span of 18 bases. CDR3 amino acids: CASIPDRQGAYEQYF. The CDR3 nucleotides are TGTGCCAGCATCCCCGACAGGCAGGGTGCCTACGAGCAGTACTTC.

The chain joins TRBV28 to TRBJ2-7, with 8 nucleotides matching TRBD1. There are 12 residues in the CDR3. After removal of 8 bases from V and 5 bases from J, the junction contained 5 bases not matched to a gene. Germline V gene data show CDR1 as MDHEN and CDR2 as SYDVKM. The CDR3 loop is CASRDRPDEQYF. In nucleotides, the CDR3 is TGTGCCAGCCGGGACAGGCCGGACGAGCAGTACTTC.

This clone was counted a few times. V gene TRBV30 combines with J gene TRBJ1-2; D gene uncertain. Per the germline V gene, CDR1 is GTSNPN and CDR2 is SVGIG (reference sequence). The CDR3 consists of 11 residues. Trimming left V 8 bases short and J 3 bases short, with 10 bases between. The CDR3 here is CASTVDYGYTF. The CDR3 nucleotides are TGTGCCAGTACGGTGGACTATGGCTACACCTTC.

This chain joins TRBV28 and TRBJ2-7; either TRBD1 or TRBD2 may supply D (5 bases each). With 7 bases removed from V and 4 bases from J, the gap between germline ends came to 17 bases. The germline V gene encodes CDR1 MDHEN and CDR2 SYDVKM. This CDR3 is built from 14 residues. This CDR3 is CASNMGPRIYEQYF. The DNA of the CDR3 is TGTGCCAGCAACATGGGACCGCGGATTTACGAGCAGTACTTC.

The chain carries TRBV10-3 and TRBJ2-7; D uncertain. This CDR3 has 14 amino acids. The V and J ends lost 8 bases and 5 bases respectively, with 19 bases between them. The V gene's germline CDR1 is ENHRY and CDR2 SYGVKD. CDR3 in amino acids: CAISGASSPNEQYF. The CDR3 region has the DNA TGTGCCATCTCAGGAGCCAGTTCCCCCAACGAGCAGTACTTC.